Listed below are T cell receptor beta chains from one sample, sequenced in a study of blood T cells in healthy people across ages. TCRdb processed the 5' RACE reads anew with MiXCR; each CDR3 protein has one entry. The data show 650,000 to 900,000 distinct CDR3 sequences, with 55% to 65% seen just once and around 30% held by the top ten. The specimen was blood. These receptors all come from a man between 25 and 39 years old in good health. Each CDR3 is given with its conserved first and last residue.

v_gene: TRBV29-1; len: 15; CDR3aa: CSVEWRGRIQETQYF
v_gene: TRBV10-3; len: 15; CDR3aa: CAISGAGGPYNEQFF
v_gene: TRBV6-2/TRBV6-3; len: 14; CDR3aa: CASRAGGSYNEQYF
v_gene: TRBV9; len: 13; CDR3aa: CASNQAGGGEQFF
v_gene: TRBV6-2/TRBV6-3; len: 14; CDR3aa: CASTPRPAYNEQFF
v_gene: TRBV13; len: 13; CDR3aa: CASNLRGNNEQFF
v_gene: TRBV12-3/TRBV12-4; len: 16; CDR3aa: CASSLTQGRGKNIQYF
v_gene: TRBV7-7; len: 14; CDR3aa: CASSFRRAGETQYF
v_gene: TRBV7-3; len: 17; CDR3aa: CASSSFMGGPGNQPQHF
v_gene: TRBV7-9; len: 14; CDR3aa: CASSAIRSRDEQYF
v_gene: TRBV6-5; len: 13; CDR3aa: CASSDSKHQPQHF
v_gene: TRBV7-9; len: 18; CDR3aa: CASSLTRRTRQVQETQYF
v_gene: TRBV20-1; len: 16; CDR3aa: CSARDNILAGVWEQYF
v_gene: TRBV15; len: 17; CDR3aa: CATSRDRGQGRNYGYTF
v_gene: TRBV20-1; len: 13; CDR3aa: CSARADRFTEAFF
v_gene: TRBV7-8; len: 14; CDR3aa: CASSLYRTDYGYTF
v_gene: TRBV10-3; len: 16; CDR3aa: CAISESRSDRENEQFF
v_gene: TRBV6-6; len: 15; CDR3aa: CASRDSGGGDYEQYF
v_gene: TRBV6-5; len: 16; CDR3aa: CASSYRQISSTDTQYF
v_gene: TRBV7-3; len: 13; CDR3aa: CASSLIATDTQYF
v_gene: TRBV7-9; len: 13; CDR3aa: CASSLAEENTIYF
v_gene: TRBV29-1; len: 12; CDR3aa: CSVEGGSGTQYF
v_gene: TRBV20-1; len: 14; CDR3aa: CSVSGRYGTGELFF
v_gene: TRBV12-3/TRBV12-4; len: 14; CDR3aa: CASSSGQGDYEQYF
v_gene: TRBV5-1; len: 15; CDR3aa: CASSTGQGGSDEQYF
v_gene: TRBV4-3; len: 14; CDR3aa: CASSRTRFQETQYF
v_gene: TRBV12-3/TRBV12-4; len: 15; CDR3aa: CASRTSGGARGEQFF
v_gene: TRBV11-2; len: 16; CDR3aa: CASSLGRGQGAYEQYF
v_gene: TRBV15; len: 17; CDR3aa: CATSRDRLAGGNNEQYF
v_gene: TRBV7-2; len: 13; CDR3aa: CASSQTGAGEQYF
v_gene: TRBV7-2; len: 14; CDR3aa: CASSIWAVTGILFF
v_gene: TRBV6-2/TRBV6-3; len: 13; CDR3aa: CASSYTSYYEQYF
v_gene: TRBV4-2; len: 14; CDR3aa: CASSQDGADTEAFF
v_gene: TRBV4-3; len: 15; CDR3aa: CASSLGGGGGEKLFF
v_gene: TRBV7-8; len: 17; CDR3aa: CASSARTGTGDYNEQFF
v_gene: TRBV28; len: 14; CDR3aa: CASPPGGTSYEQYF
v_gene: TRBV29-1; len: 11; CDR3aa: CSVEVGNGYTF
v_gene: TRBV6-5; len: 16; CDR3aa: CASSYSLTSGAYEQYF
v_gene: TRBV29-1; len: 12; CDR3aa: CSVEWSGNTIYF
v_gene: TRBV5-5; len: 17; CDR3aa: CASSQDRSVWERNEQFF
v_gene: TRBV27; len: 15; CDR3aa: CASSISPGQRYEQYF
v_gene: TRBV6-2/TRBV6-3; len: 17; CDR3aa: CASSYPSWRQSTDTQYF
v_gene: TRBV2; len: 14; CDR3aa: CASRDIVYDSPLHF
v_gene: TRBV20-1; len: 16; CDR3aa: CSARDDRGFPSYEQYF
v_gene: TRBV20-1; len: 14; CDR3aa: CSARPAGGGYEQFF
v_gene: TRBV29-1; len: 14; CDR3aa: CSAETSGGADTQYF
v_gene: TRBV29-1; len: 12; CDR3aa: CSVQQLAGEQFF
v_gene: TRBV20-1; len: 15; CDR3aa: CSARDPTGTGTEAFF
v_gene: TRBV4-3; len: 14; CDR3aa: CASSLTGGREKLFF
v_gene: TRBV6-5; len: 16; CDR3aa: CASSSRQGVNIMGQFF
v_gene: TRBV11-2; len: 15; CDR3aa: CASSFKGAVTDTQYF
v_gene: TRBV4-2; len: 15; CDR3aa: CASSQGRRGRHEQYF
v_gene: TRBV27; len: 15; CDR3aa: CASSSTGTEYYGYTF